Listed below are T cell receptor beta chains from one sample, sequenced in a study of blood T cell repertoires in COVID-19. Repertoires were generated with immunoSEQ multiplex PCR, while TCRdb's copy carries only in-frame clones and drops some. Among about 220,000 clones listed, 82% were seen once. Sequences were obtained from peripheral blood. These receptors came from a woman in her sixties or seventies with COVID-19, enrolled during active disease. Each CDR3 is given with its conserved first and last residue. The order of the fields is D gene, clone size, V gene, J gene, CDR3 DNA, CDR3 protein. The D gene is left open where the match is weak. Some rows mark clone size as missing; the rest say once, few, many or name a class of expanded clone.

D: .; size: .; V: TRBV12-3/TRBV12-4; J: TRBJ2-3; DNA: TGTGCCAGCAGTTTTGCGGATACGCAGTATTTT; CDR3: CASSFADTQYF
D: TRBD1; size: .; V: TRBV2; J: TRBJ2-2; DNA: TGTGCCAGCAGTCCTAGGACAGGGGAGGCCGGGGAGCTGTTTTTT; CDR3: CASSPRTGEAGELFF
D: TRBD1; size: .; V: TRBV7-8; J: TRBJ1-4; DNA: TGTGCCAGCAGCCAAGACAGGGGAGCTGAAAAACTGTTTTTT; CDR3: CASSQDRGAEKLFF
D: TRBD2; size: once; V: TRBV5-6; J: TRBJ2-5; DNA: TGTGCCAGCAGGGCTAGCGGGAGGCGAACGGGGGAGACCCAGTACTTC; CDR3: CASRASGRRTGETQYF
D: TRBD2; size: .; V: TRBV24-1; J: TRBJ2-1; DNA: TGTGCCACCAGCAAAGGACTAGCGGGAGGGTTATCCTACAATGAGCAGTTCTTC; CDR3: CATSKGLAGGLSYNEQFF
D: .; size: once; V: TRBV28; J: TRBJ1-1; DNA: TGTGCCCTGGGGCAGGGAGGAAATTTAAAGGCTTTCTTT; CDR3: CALGQGGNLKAFF
D: .; size: .; V: TRBV5-1; J: TRBJ2-1; DNA: TGCGCCAGCAGCTTGGTCTCCGTCCAGCGGGAGCAGTTCTTC; CDR3: CASSLVSVQREQFF
D: .; size: .; V: TRBV6-1; J: TRBJ1-2; DNA: TGTGCCAGCAGTGACGCCAGACTGTTAGATGGCTACACCTTC; CDR3: CASSDARLLDGYTF
D: .; size: .; V: TRBV6-5; J: TRBJ2-7; DNA: TGTGCCAGCAGTAAGACACGACAGGTAGAGTACGAGCAGTACTTC; CDR3: CASSKTRQVEYEQYF
D: .; size: .; V: TRBV7-8; J: TRBJ2-2; DNA: TGTGCCAGCACCCACCTAGTTACCACCGGGGAGCTGTTTTTT; CDR3: CASTHLVTTGELFF
D: .; size: .; V: TRBV5-1; J: TRBJ2-7; DNA: TGCGCCAGCAGCTTGGAGGGGTCCCTCTACGAGCAGTACTTC; CDR3: CASSLEGSLYEQYF
D: .; size: few; V: TRBV9; J: TRBJ1-1; DNA: TGTGCCAGCAGTGTAGTCTCCTCCAGGGGGAACACTGAAGCTTTCTTT; CDR3: CASSVVSSRGNTEAFF
D: .; size: .; V: TRBV7-9; J: TRBJ1-1; DNA: TGTGCCAGCAGCTCTGCTGGGGGCGCTGAAGCTTTCTTT; CDR3: CASSSAGGAEAFF
D: .; size: .; V: TRBV11-1; J: TRBJ1-1; DNA: TGTGCCAGCAACAAGCAGGGGAACACTGAAGCTTTCTTT; CDR3: CASNKQGNTEAFF
D: TRBD2; size: .; V: TRBV7-2; J: TRBJ2-5; DNA: TGTGCCAGCAGCGCCACTAGCGGGAGTGAGACCCAGTACTTC; CDR3: CASSATSGSETQYF
D: .; size: .; V: TRBV28; J: TRBJ1-4; DNA: TGTGCCAGCAGTTTAGGCTCAGGGAATGAAAAACTGTTTTTT; CDR3: CASSLGSGNEKLFF
D: .; size: .; V: TRBV13; J: TRBJ2-7; DNA: TGTGCCAGCAGCTTACGCGGGCGGAACTACGAGCAGTACTTC; CDR3: CASSLRGRNYEQYF
D: TRBD1; size: .; V: TRBV6-1; J: TRBJ1-2; DNA: TGTGCCAGCAGTGCATTCTGGACAGGAATGGACTATGGCTACACCTTC; CDR3: CASSAFWTGMDYGYTF
D: .; size: .; V: TRBV5-1; J: TRBJ1-1; DNA: TGCGCCAGCAGCTTGTCCGGGATTGTGAACACTGAAGCTTTCTTT; CDR3: CASSLSGIVNTEAFF
D: TRBD1; size: .; V: TRBV7-2; J: TRBJ2-3; DNA: TGTGCCAGCAGCTTGGGACAGGGGGCGTCGGTTGATACGCAGTATTTT; CDR3: CASSLGQGASVDTQYF
D: TRBD2; size: once; V: TRBV9; J: TRBJ2-7; DNA: TGTGCCAGCAGCACAGGGACTAGCGGGAAGGGAAAACAATACGAGCAGTACTTC; CDR3: CASSTGTSGKGKQYEQYF
D: TRBD1; size: .; V: TRBV6-2/TRBV6-3; J: TRBJ1-3; DNA: TGTGCCAGCAGTTACCCCCAAGACGGGACAGGGGCCCTCTCTGGAAACACCATATATTTT; CDR3: CASSYPQDGTGALSGNTIYF
D: .; size: .; V: TRBV27; J: TRBJ1-1; DNA: TGTGCCAGCAGTTTCTCCCTGGGGGGCACTGAAGCTTTCTTT; CDR3: CASSFSLGGTEAFF
D: TRBD1; size: .; V: TRBV28; J: TRBJ1-2; DNA: TGTGCCAGCAGTTTATGGGGACAGGGGGAGAAATATGGCTACACCTTC; CDR3: CASSLWGQGEKYGYTF
D: TRBD1; size: .; V: TRBV28; J: TRBJ1-5; DNA: TGTGCCAGCAGCCTGACAGGGGGCCATTATAGCAATCAGCCCCAGCATTTT; CDR3: CASSLTGGHYSNQPQHF
D: .; size: once; V: TRBV4-3; J: TRBJ1-4; DNA: TGCGCCAGCAGCCAAGAAATTGGTGGGGGGAAGTCTGAAAAACTGTTTTTT; CDR3: CASSQEIGGGKSEKLFF
D: .; size: .; V: TRBV7-3; J: TRBJ1-4; DNA: TGTGCCAGCAGTACTAGCGGAGCCGCCGGTGAAAAACTGTTTTTT; CDR3: CASSTSGAAGEKLFF
D: TRBD1; size: .; V: TRBV30; J: TRBJ1-1; DNA: TGTGCCTGGGACAGGGGGCCGGACACTGAAGCTTTCTTT; CDR3: CAWDRGPDTEAFF
D: .; size: many; V: TRBV6-6; J: TRBJ2-2; DNA: TGTGCCAGCAGACTCTTCGCTAGCTTAAGCGGGGAGCTGTTTTTT; CDR3: CASRLFASLSGELFF
D: .; size: .; V: TRBV9; J: TRBJ1-6; DNA: TGTGCCAGCAGCGTAGAAGCAGGGAAATCTTCACCCCTCCACTTT; CDR3: CASSVEAGKSSPLHF
D: TRBD2; size: .; V: TRBV4-3; J: TRBJ2-1; DNA: TGCGCCAGCAGCCGCGCGGATCTAGCGGGATACAATGAGCAGTTCTTC; CDR3: CASSRADLAGYNEQFF
D: .; size: .; V: TRBV4-3; J: TRBJ1-6; DNA: TGCGCCAGCAGCCAAGGGAGGGCTCGTTCACCCCTCCACTTT; CDR3: CASSQGRARSPLHF
D: TRBD2; size: .; V: TRBV28; J: TRBJ2-2; DNA: TGTGCCAGCAGCCAGATGGGGGAGGGAGAAACCGGGGAGCTGTTTTTT; CDR3: CASSQMGEGETGELFF
D: .; size: .; V: TRBV19; J: TRBJ2-1; DNA: TGTGCCAGTAGTCTCACTAGTAACAATGAGCAGTTCTTC; CDR3: CASSLTSNNEQFF
D: TRBD1; size: .; V: TRBV24-1; J: TRBJ1-5; DNA: TGTGCCACCAGTGATTCTGGACAGGGGGATATTCAGCCCCAGCATTTT; CDR3: CATSDSGQGDIQPQHF
D: .; size: .; V: TRBV2; J: TRBJ1-2; DNA: TGTGCCAGCAGTGAAACTCCCTTTTACACCTTC; CDR3: CASSETPFYTF
D: .; size: .; V: TRBV30; J: TRBJ1-4; DNA: TGTGCCTGGAGTCCGGGCAGGGTTGGATCAACTAATGAAAAACTGTTTTTT; CDR3: CAWSPGRVGSTNEKLFF
D: .; size: .; V: TRBV30; J: TRBJ1-1; DNA: TGTGCCTGGAGTGGACAGTTTGAAGCTTTCTTT; CDR3: CAWSGQFEAFF
D: .; size: .; V: TRBV2; J: TRBJ1-1; DNA: TGTGCCAGCAGCGCCCGTCGGGGGTGGACTGAAGCTTTCTTT; CDR3: CASSARRGWTEAFF
D: TRBD1; size: .; V: TRBV6-5; J: TRBJ2-2; DNA: TGTGCCAGCTGGTCGAGACAGGGCTTCGCCGGGGAGCTGTTTTTT; CDR3: CASWSRQGFAGELFF
D: .; size: .; V: TRBV6-2/TRBV6-3; J: TRBJ1-4; DNA: TGTGCCAGCAGTTACTCGGGGCCGGGTCGCGAAAAACTGTTTTTT; CDR3: CASSYSGPGREKLFF
D: .; size: few; V: TRBV18; J: TRBJ1-2; DNA: TGTGCCAGCTCACCCCAAAGAGATCCTAACTATGGCTACACCTTC; CDR3: CASSPQRDPNYGYTF
D: TRBD2; size: .; V: TRBV5-5; J: TRBJ2-1; DNA: TGTGCCAGCAGCAAGACTAGCGGGAGGGCCGATGAGCAGTTCTTC; CDR3: CASSKTSGRADEQFF
D: TRBD1; size: few; V: TRBV7-2; J: TRBJ2-3; DNA: TGTGCCAGCAGCTCAGGACAGGGTGTTACAGATACGCAGTATTTT; CDR3: CASSSGQGVTDTQYF
D: .; size: .; V: TRBV19; J: TRBJ1-1; DNA: TGTGCCAGTAGTATATCACTACAGGGGAACACTGAAGCTTTCTTT; CDR3: CASSISLQGNTEAFF
D: .; size: once; V: TRBV7-2; J: TRBJ2-5; DNA: TGTGCCAGCAGCTTATCAGGGGTGGAGACCCAGTACTTC; CDR3: CASSLSGVETQYF
D: TRBD2; size: few; V: TRBV18; J: TRBJ2-7; DNA: TGTGCCAGCTCACCGTTAGCGGGAGAGAACGAGCAGTACTTC; CDR3: CASSPLAGENEQYF
D: TRBD1; size: .; V: TRBV19; J: TRBJ1-3; DNA: TGTGCCAGTAGTATTCTCGGGACAGGCAACACCATATATTTT; CDR3: CASSILGTGNTIYF
D: TRBD1; size: .; V: TRBV24-1; J: TRBJ1-4; DNA: TGTGCCACCAGTGATTCCTCAGGGGGGAACGATGAAAAACTGTTTTTT; CDR3: CATSDSSGGNDEKLFF
D: TRBD1; size: .; V: TRBV5-5; J: TRBJ1-1; DNA: TGTGCCAGCAGCCCCCAAACAGGGGTGAACACTGAAGCTTTCTTT; CDR3: CASSPQTGVNTEAFF
D: TRBD1; size: .; V: TRBV3-1/TRBV3-2; J: TRBJ1-6; DNA: TGTGCCAGCAGCCAAGAGGACAGGGCGGGTTCACCCCTCCACTTT; CDR3: CASSQEDRAGSPLHF
D: TRBD1; size: .; V: TRBV29-1; J: TRBJ2-2; DNA: TGCAGCGTTGGGACAGTCAGGGGGACCGGGGAGCTGTTTTTT; CDR3: CSVGTVRGTGELFF
D: .; size: .; V: TRBV24-1; J: TRBJ2-7; DNA: TGTGCCACCAGTGATTTGTCGACAGTCTCCTACGAGCAGTACTTC; CDR3: CATSDLSTVSYEQYF
D: TRBD2; size: .; V: TRBV6-1; J: TRBJ2-3; DNA: TGTGCCAGCAGACTAGCGGGAGGGGAGGCAGATACGCAGTATTTT; CDR3: CASRLAGGEADTQYF
D: .; size: .; V: TRBV29-1; J: TRBJ1-1; DNA: TGCAGCGTTAAACAGCGGCCGGAGTCTGAAGCTTTCTTT; CDR3: CSVKQRPESEAFF
D: .; size: .; V: TRBV18; J: TRBJ2-7; DNA: TGTGCCAGCTCCGACAGGTTATACGAGCAGTACTTC; CDR3: CASSDRLYEQYF
D: TRBD2; size: .; V: TRBV7-9; J: TRBJ2-1; DNA: TGTGCCAGCAGCACCCCGGCGGGAGGAGGGTCCTACAATGAGCAGTTCTTC; CDR3: CASSTPAGGGSYNEQFF
D: .; size: few; V: TRBV7-3; J: TRBJ1-1; DNA: TGTGCCAGCAGCCAGACAGCGAACACTGAAGCTTTCTTT; CDR3: CASSQTANTEAFF
D: TRBD2; size: .; V: TRBV30; J: TRBJ2-1; DNA: TGTGCCTGGAGTTTCCGGCGGAGCGGGAGAAGCCATGAGCAGTTCTTC; CDR3: CAWSFRRSGRSHEQFF
D: .; size: .; V: TRBV28; J: TRBJ1-1; DNA: TGTGCCAGCAGTCATCCCTTGGGACATCCGAACACTGAAGCTTTCTTT; CDR3: CASSHPLGHPNTEAFF